This TCR beta chain originates from a study of Ad26.COV2.S vaccination and SARS-CoV-2 variants (dated by TCRdb to the early 2020s). As for the study more broadly: Donors in the vaccine arm were drawn from COV1001, a phase I-IIa trial of Ad26.COV2.S in healthy adults that was multicentre, randomized, double-blind and placebo-controlled. Participants in the trial were split at random into five groups of five each, receiving low-dose or high-dose Ad26.COV2.S once or twice, or else placebo on both occasions. TCRbeta repertoire sequencing was used to assess the specificity and breadth of SARS-CoV-2-reactive T cell receptors after Ad26.COV2.S vaccination. Blinding of investigators to trial group allocation was maintained during experiments and outcome assessment. Ad26.COV2.S was given intramuscularly at 5x10^10 or 1x10^11 viral particles, as a single shot or as two shots 56 days apart. The TCR-sequenced set comprised around 30 samples: roughly 19 Ad26.COV2.S vaccine recipients, 5 placebo recipients and 8 SARS-CoV-2 convalescent individuals. General study outcomes and caveats: Comparable non-spike TCR breadth was observed between vaccine and placebo recipients, consistent with only spike being contained in the vaccine. After vaccination, substantial breadth of spike-specific CD8+ and CD4+ T cell responses was reported. The authors noted that total T cell responses may have been underestimated by the TCR breadth and depth analyses. Higher spike-specific TCR breadth was observed in Ad26.COV2.S recipients than in placebo recipients (P = 0.0014). The study lacked the statistical power to compare responses across vaccine doses or regimens.

As for this clone: This receptor's antigen is unknown. Per-base quality was not reported, and no clone a single base away is much larger than it.

What the treatment or condition label conveys for this sample: roughly 18 received Ad26.COV2.S at low or high dose, single or two shots; a few received placebo; per-sample allocation not given. Repertoires of vaccine and placebo recipients were sequenced from samples collected on day 63 after the first injection. Between 29 July and 7 August 2020, Cohort 1b enrolled 25 adults aged 18-55 years at one site in Boston, USA. Ad26.COV2.S was a replication-incompetent adenovirus type 26 vector expressing a prefusion-stabilized SARS-CoV-2 spike protein from the original Wuhan strain. Via the germline V gene, CDR1 is SGHVS and CDR2 FQNEAQ. The CDR3 has 14 amino acids, counting the end cysteine and phenylalanine. Of all the DNA, just the CDR3 is kept, 42 bases in frame from base 1. The germline V and J ends show losses of 5 bases and 3 bases respectively, and no gene match explains 1 base of the junction.

The immunoSEQ Assay was the method used to sequence TCRbeta CDR3 regions. After extraction, genomic DNA underwent amplification by bias-controlled multiplex PCR, followed by high-throughput sequencing. The original methods were these. Collapsing and filtering of sequences were performed to quantify the absolute abundance of each unique TCRbeta CDR3 region. T cell fraction was estimated by normalizing TCRbeta template counts to usable DNA, which was measured by amplifying reference genes present in all nucleated cells. Repertoire TCRs were annotated as SARS-CoV-2-specific by exact matching of V gene, CDR3 amino acid sequence and J gene to a known reactive TCR set. MIRA supplied the reference SARS-CoV-2 TCR set, which was filtered for enrichment in COVID-19-positive ImmuneCODE repertoires so that public or cross-reactive TCRs were removed. Using the MIRA antigens, annotated TCRs were further analysed by specific ORF or by position within an ORF. Breadth was defined as the number of annotated unique rearrangements divided by the total number of unique productive rearrangements, and depth was defined as the summed frequency of the annotated unique rearrangements. Two-sided Wilcoxon rank-sum tests were applied when comparing TCR breadth between groups. This immuneACCESS table, as held by TCRdb, lists in-frame sequences with V and J called but not all clones. Of the missing ones, under half trace to an unresolved V gene in checked studies; the others have no known cause. V, J and clone size derive from that table, while D and trimming were established from the DNA sequence. The sample contains 400,000 to 450,000 clones, 92% of them found a single time. The ten largest account for 1.5% to 2% of the sample.

The V and J segments used are TRBV7-8 and TRBJ2-5; the junction holds 12 bases that match TRBD2. The sample was peripheral blood, taken in a trial of Ad26.COV2.S vaccine versus placebo. The sequence was collected from a person between 18 and 59 years old who received the Ad26.COV2.S COVID-19 vaccine or a placebo. The CDR3 region: CASSRTSGEETQYF. The nucleotide sequence reads as follows: TGTGCCAGCAGCCGGACTAGCGGGGAAGAGACCCAGTACTTC.